Listed here are 16 T cell receptor beta chains from one sample, sequenced in a study of T cell repertoires in aging, cancer and after chemotherapy. Amplification of TCR beta used genomic DNA extracted from peripheral blood. Multiplex touch-down PCR with TRB-A/B primers amplified rearranged V-D-J TRB sequences. TCRdb itself ran the multiplex PCR reads through MiXCR, one entry per CDR3 protein. The data hold some 19,000 distinct CDR3 sequences, with roughly 37% observed a single time. The sequencing sample was made of blood. Receptor source: a human donor with a solid tumor.

The CDR3 region has the DNA TGTGCCAGCAGTCCCTTTCTTCAAGAGACCCAGTACTTC. This encodes CASSPFLQETQYF. The V and J genes are TRBV6-5 and TRBJ2-5; D is unclear. Germline V gives CDR1 MNHEY, CDR2 SVGAGI. Trimming left V 5 bases short and J 2 bases short, with 9 bases between. This CDR3 has 13 residues.

The V and J genes are TRBV6-5 and TRBJ2-7; a possible D gene is TRBD1 (6 bases). CDR3 length: 14 residues. V lost 6 bases, J lost 5 bases, and 17 bases lay in between. Germline V gene data show CDR1 as MNHEY and CDR2 as SVGAGI. CDR3 loop: CASRIAQGSDEQYF. In DNA, the CDR3 is TGTGCCAGCAGGATCGCCCAGGGGAGCGACGAGCAGTACTTC.

By share, this clonotype counts as medium-sized. The chain carries TRBV29-1 and TRBJ1-1; the D gene is possibly TRBD1 (6 bases). V was trimmed by 4 bases and J by 0 bases, leaving 12 bases between them. The length of the CDR3 is 14 residues. Germline V gene sequence: CDR1 SQVTM, CDR2 ANQGSEA. The CDR3 DNA sequence: TGCAGCGTTGCGACAGGTGGGTTGAACACTGAAGCTTTCTTT. This gives the protein CSVATGGLNTEAFF. Full variable domain (rest looked up from reference TRBV29-1 and TRBJ1-1): SAVISQKPSRDICQRGTSLTIQCQVDSQVTMMFWYRQQPGQSLTLIATANQGSEATYESGFVIDKFPISRPNLTFSTLTVSNMSPEDSSIYLCSVATGGLNTEAFFGQGTRLTVV.

There are a few counts of this clonotype. The chain joins TRBV28 to TRBJ1-2, with D maybe TRBD1 (6 bases). The germline gives CDR1 MDHEN, CDR2 SYDVKM. V was clipped by 5 bases and J by 2 bases, with 18 bases between them. The CDR3 is 16 amino acids. CDR3 sequence (DNA): TGTGCCAGCAGTCCTCCCTCCCCGGGACAAAACTATGGCTACACCTTC. Protein: CASSPPSPGQNYGYTF.

The DNA for the CDR3 is TGTGCCAGCAGCCAAGGAAAAGGGGGTTTTAATGAAAAACTGTTTTTT. Translating gives CASSQGKGGFNEKLFF. The rearrangement links TRBV14 to TRBJ1-4; tentative D call: TRBD1 (6 bases). Trimming removed 1 base from V and 4 bases from J, with 13 bases in between. The CDR3 is 16 amino acids. Germline-derived CDR1 and CDR2 are SGHDN and FVKESK.

This rearrangement joins TRBV6-1 to TRBJ1-2; D may be TRBD1 (5 bases). CDR1 is MNHNS, CDR2 SASEGT, per germline. This CDR3 comprises 16 residues. The V end lost 2 bases, the J end lost 6 bases, and 19 bases lay between the germline ends. The CDR3 loop reads CASSEYGAVQADGYTF. In nucleotides, the CDR3 is TGTGCCAGCAGTGAATACGGGGCCGTACAGGCGGATGGCTACACCTTC.

A few counts support this clonotype. This rearrangement joins TRBV15 to TRBJ2-5; TRBD2 agrees at 10 bases. V was clipped by 0 bases and J by 4 bases; unmatched bases: 5. Per germline, CDR1 LNHNV and CDR2 YYDKDF (reference sequence). The CDR3 is made up of 16 amino acids. CDR3 amino acids: CATSRDRTSGAETQYF. CDR3 DNA: TGTGCCACCAGCAGAGATCGAACTAGCGGGGCAGAGACCCAGTACTTC. Filled out from reference TRBV15 and TRBJ2-5, the complete variable domain reads DAMVIQNPRYQVTQFGKPVTLSCSQTLNHNVMYWYQQKSSQAPKLLFHYYDKDFNNEADTPDNFQSRRPNTSFCFLDIRSPGLGDTAMYLCATSRDRTSGAETQYFGPGTRLLVL.

This chain links TRBV5-4 with TRBJ1-1; 7 bases fit TRBD1. Germline V gene sequence: CDR1 SGHNT, CDR2 YYREEE (reference sequence). This CDR3 spans 13 amino acids. Trimming removed 4 bases from V and 6 bases from J; junction bases left unmatched: 6. The CDR3 loop reads CASSITGVAEAFF. The DNA of the CDR3 is TGTGCCAGCAGCATCACAGGGGTAGCTGAAGCTTTCTTT.

The sample holds one count of this clonotype. The V and J genes are TRBV11-2 and TRBJ2-5, with TRBD2 as a possible D gene (5 bases). V lost 1 base to trimming and J lost 0 bases, with 15 bases between them. CDR3 length: 17 residues. Germline assignment: CDR1 SGHAT and CDR2 FQNNGV. The CDR3 here is CASSLARSGSYQETQYF. The CDR3 bases are TGTGCCAGCAGCTTAGCGAGAAGCGGAAGTTACCAAGAGACCCAGTACTTC.

The V call is TRBV7-9, the J call TRBJ1-2; D might be TRBD1 (5 bases). The V and J ends lost 3 bases and 0 bases respectively, with 8 bases between them. The CDR3 is 14 residues long. CDR1 SEHNR and CDR2 FQNEAQ come from the germline V gene (reference sequence). The CDR3 region is CASSFPGTNYGYTF. The CDR3 DNA sequence: TGTGCCAGCAGCTTCCCAGGGACTAACTATGGCTACACCTTC.

The chain combines TRBV6-5 with TRBJ1-6; D ambiguous. The CDR3 spans 13 residues. Trimming removed 5 bases from V and 7 bases from J, with 9 bases in between. Germline V CDR1 and CDR2: MNHEY, SVGAGI. CDR3 in DNA: TGTGCCAGCAGTCAAACTGCCAATTCACCCCTCCACTTT. Encoded protein: CASSQTANSPLHF.

This chain links TRBV19 with TRBJ2-7; 10 bases agree with TRBD2. CDR1 is LNHDA and CDR2 is SQIVND in the germline V gene (reference sequence). This CDR3 is built from 15 residues. The CDR3 DNA reads TGTGTTAGTAGTCGGCTAGCGGGAGTCTTCTACGAGCAGTACTTC. It codes for CVSSRLAGVFYEQYF.

The chain is built from TRBV19 and TRBJ2-3; D is unclear. From germline, CDR1 is LNHDA and CDR2 SQIVND (reference sequence). The CDR3 is 13 residues long. Trimming cost V 1 base and J 4 bases, with 6 bases left between them. CDR3 protein: CASSIGLPDTQYF. CDR3 nucleotides: TGTGCCAGTAGTATAGGTCTGCCAGATACGCAGTATTTT.

Concerning this clonotype: A much bigger clone sits one base away, suggesting this may be a read error. The chain is built from TRBV29-1 and TRBJ2-3, with a possible D match to TRBD2 (7 bases). Germline V gene sequence: CDR1 SQVTM, CDR2 ANQGSEA. Trimming took 6 bases from V and 0 from J, leaving 19 bases between them. This CDR3 contains 16 residues. For the CDR3, the DNA is TGCAGCGTCTGGGGGCTAGCGGAAGGAAGCACAGATACGCAGTATTTT. Translating it yields CSVWGLAEGSTDTQYF.

The CDR3 coding sequence is TGTGCCAGCAGCCCCCCGCGGGGTCGTCAAGAGACCCAGTACTTC. Translation: CASSPPRGRQETQYF. The chain uses TRBV13 and TRBJ2-5; D is possibly TRBD2 (6 bases). Trimming removed 5 bases at V and 2 bases at J, with 15 bases between. This CDR3 comprises 15 residues. Germline V gene data show CDR1 as PRHDT and CDR2 as FYEKMQ (reference sequence).

The genes are TRBV30 and TRBJ1-5; 8 positions agree with TRBD1. Trimming at V came to 5 bases and at J to 1 base, leaving 4 bases not matched to a gene. The CDR3 spans 14 residues. Germline-derived CDR1 and CDR2 are GTSNPN and SVGIG (reference sequence). CDR3 protein: CAWDRGRSNQPQHF. CDR3 nucleotides: TGTGCCTGGGACAGGGGCCGGAGCAATCAGCCCCAGCATTTT. The variable domain in full, completed from reference TRBV30 and TRBJ1-5, reads SQTIHQWPATLVQPVGSPLSLECTVEGTSNPNLYWYRQAAGRGLQLLFYSVGIGQISSEVPQNLSASRPQDRQFILSSKKLLLSDSGFYLCAWDRGRSNQPQHFGDGTRLSIL.